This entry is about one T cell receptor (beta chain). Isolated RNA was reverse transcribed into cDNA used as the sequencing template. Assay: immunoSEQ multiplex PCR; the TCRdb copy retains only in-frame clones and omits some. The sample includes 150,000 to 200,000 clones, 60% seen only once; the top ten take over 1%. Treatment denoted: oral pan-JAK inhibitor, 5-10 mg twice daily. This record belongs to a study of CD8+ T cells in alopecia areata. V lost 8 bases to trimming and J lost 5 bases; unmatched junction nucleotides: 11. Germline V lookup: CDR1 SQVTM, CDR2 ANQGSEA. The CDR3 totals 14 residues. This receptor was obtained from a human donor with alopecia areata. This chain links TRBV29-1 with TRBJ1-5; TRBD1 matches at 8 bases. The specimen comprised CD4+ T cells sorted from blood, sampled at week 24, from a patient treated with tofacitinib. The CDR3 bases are TGCAGCCAACACGGACAGGGAGCGGATCAGCCCCAGCATTTT. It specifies CSQHGQGADQPQHF.